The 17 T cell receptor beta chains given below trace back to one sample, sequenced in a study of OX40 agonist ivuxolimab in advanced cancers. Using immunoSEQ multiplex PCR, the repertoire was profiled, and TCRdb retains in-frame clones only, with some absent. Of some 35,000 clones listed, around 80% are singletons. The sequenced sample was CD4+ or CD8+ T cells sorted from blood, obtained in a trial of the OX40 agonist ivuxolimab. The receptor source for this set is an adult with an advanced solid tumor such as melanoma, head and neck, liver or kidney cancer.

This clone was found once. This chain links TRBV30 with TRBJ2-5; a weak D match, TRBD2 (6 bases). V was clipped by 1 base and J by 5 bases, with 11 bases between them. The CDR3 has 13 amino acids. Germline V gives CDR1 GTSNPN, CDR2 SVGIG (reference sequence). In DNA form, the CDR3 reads TGTGCCTGGAGTGGCTCAGGGAGGGAGACCCAGTACTTC. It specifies CAWSGSGRETQYF.

CDR3 sequence (DNA): TGTGCCAGCAGCGTAGAGGGGCGGTACGAGCAGTACTTC. This sequence encodes CASSVEGRYEQYF. V usage is TRBV9 and J usage is TRBJ2-7; the D gene is possibly TRBD1 (5 bases). The length of the CDR3 is 13 residues. The V end lost 0 bases, the J end lost 4 bases, and 8 bases lay between the germline ends. Germline CDR1 SGDLS, CDR2 YYNGEE.

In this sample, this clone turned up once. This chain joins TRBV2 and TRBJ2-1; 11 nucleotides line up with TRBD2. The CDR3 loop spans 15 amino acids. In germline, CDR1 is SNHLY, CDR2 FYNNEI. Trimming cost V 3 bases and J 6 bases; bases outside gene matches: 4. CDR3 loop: CASSDASGGSNEQFF. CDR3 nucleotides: TGTGCCAGCAGTGACGCTAGCGGGGGGAGCAATGAGCAGTTCTTC.

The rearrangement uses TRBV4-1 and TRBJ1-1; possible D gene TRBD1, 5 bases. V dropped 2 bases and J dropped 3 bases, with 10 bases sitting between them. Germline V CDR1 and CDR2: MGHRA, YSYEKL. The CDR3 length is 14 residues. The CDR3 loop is CASSQTGGDTEAFF. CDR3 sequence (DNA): TGCGCCAGCAGCCAAACGGGGGGAGACACTGAAGCTTTCTTT.

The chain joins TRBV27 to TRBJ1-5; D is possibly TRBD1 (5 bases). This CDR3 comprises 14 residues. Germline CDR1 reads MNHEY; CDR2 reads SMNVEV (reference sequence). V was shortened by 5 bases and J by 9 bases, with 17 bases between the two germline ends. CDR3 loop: CASSAPGDRGPQHF. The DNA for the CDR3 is TGTGCCAGCAGTGCCCCGGGGGACCGGGGGCCCCAGCATTTT.

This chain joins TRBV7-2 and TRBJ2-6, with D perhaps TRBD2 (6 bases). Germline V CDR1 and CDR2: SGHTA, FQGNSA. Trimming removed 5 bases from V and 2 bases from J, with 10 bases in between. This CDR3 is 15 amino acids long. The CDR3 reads CASSPGGTGANVLTF. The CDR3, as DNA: TGTGCCAGCAGCCCGGGCGGGACTGGGGCCAACGTCCTGACTTTC.

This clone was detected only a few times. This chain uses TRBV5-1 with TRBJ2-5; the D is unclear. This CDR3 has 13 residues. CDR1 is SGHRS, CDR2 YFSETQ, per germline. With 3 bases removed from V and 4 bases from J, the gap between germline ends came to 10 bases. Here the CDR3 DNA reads TGCGCCAGCAGCTCCTCTTTCGGAGAGACCCAGTACTTC. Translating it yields CASSSSFGETQYF.

The DNA for the CDR3 is TGTGCCAGCAGCCCCGGGACTAGCGGGGCCGAGACCCAGTACTTC. Residues: CASSPGTSGAETQYF. The chain combines TRBV27 with TRBJ2-5; TRBD2 matches at 13 bases. CDR3 length equals 15 residues. Germline assignment: CDR1 MNHEY and CDR2 SMNVEV (reference sequence). V was clipped by 6 bases and J by 5 bases; unmatched bases: 6.

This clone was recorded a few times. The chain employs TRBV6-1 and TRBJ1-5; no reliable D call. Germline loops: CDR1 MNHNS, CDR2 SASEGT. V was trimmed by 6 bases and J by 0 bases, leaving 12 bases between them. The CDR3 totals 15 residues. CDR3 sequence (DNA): TGTGCCAGCAGGATTTCTGGGGATAGCAATCAGCCCCAGCATTTT. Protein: CASRISGDSNQPQHF.

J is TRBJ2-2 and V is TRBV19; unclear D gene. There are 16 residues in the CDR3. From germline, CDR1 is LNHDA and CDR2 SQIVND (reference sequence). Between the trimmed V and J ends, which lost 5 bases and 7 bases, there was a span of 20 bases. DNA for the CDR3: TGTGCCAGTAGTCGCGGCCAGGCCAACAGTGTCGGGGAGCTGTTTTTT. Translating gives CASSRGQANSVGELFF. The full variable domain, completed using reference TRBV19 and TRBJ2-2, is DGGITQSPKYLFRKEGQNVTLSCEQNLNHDAMYWYRQDPGQGLRLIYYSQIVNDFQKGDIAEGYSVSREKKESFPLTVTSAQKNPTAFYLCASSRGQANSVGELFFGEGSRLTVL.

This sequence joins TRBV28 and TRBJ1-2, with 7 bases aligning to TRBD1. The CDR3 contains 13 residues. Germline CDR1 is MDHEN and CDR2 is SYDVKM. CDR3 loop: CGATGLLNYGYTF. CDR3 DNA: TGTGGCGCGACAGGGCTTCTTAACTATGGCTACACCTTC.

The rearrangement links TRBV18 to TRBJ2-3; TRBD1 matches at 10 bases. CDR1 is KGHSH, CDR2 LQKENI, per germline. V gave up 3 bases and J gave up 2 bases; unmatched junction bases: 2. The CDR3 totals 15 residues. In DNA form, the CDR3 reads TGTGCCAGCTCACCCGGGACAGGGGACACAGATACGCAGTATTTT. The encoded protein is CASSPGTGDTDTQYF.

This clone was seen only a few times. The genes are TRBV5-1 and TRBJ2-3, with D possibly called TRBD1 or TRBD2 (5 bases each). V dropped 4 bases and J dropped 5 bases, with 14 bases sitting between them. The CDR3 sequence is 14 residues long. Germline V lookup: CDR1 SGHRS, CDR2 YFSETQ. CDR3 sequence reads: CASSLYVGEDTQYF. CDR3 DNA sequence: TGCGCCAGCAGCCTTTATGTGGGGGAAGATACGCAGTATTTT.

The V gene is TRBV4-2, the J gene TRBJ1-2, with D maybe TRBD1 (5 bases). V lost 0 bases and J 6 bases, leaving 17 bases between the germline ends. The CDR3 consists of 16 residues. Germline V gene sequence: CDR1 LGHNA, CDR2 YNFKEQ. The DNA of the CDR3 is TGTGCCAGCAGCCAAGATTTGATAGGGACCGCCGATGGCTACACCTTC. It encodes CASSQDLIGTADGYTF.

DNA for the CDR3: TGTGCCAGCAGGGACAGTATGAACACTGAAGCTTTCTTT. Its translation: CASRDSMNTEAFF. V and J are TRBV5-6 and TRBJ1-1; the D gene is possibly TRBD1 (6 bases). Trimming took 5 bases from V and 0 from J, leaving 8 bases between them. The length of the CDR3 is 13 residues. The germline V gene encodes CDR1 SGHDT and CDR2 YYEEEE.

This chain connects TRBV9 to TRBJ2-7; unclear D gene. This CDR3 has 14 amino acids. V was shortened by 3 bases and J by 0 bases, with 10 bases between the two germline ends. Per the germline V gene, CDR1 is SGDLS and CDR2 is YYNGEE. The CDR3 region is CASSEQYSSYEQYF. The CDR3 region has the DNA TGTGCCAGCAGCGAACAGTATAGCTCCTACGAGCAGTACTTC.

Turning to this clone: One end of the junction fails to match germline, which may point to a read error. In DNA, the CDR3 is TGTGCTAGCAGCTTGGCCGGGACTAGTAATGAGCAGTTCTTC. This gives the protein CASSLAGTSNEQFF. The V call is TRBV7-7, the J call TRBJ2-1, with 8 bases aligning to TRBD2. CDR3 length equals 14 residues. Germline assignment: CDR1 SSHAT and CDR2 FNYEAQ (reference sequence).